This entry features one T cell receptor beta chain sequence. Its antigen specificity is not known. No much larger clone is present one base from it, and per-base qualities are unavailable. The entry originates in a study of T cell responses to AZD1222 COVID-19 vaccine (dated by TCRdb to about 2021). Broadly, across the study: AZD1222 recipients whose second dose came at about 4 weeks and those whose second dose came at about 12 weeks were combined into one group, since spike-specific TCR depth and breadth did not differ between the two schedules. A total of 233 trial participants underwent TCR sequencing, of whom about 200 had received two doses of AZD1222 and approximately 25 had received two doses of the MenACWY control vaccine. Trial participants were enrolled by age into subgroups of 18-55, 56-69 and 70-plus years, and roughly 160, 29 and 62 TCR-sequenced participants, respectively, were included in these subgroups. What the study reported, not specific to this receptor: A significant rise in spike-specific TCR breadth and depth was observed after two AZD1222 doses relative to day 0 and relative to MenACWY recipients. CD4 TCRs associated with the vaccine covered the entire spike protein, and the dominant responses were in regions 160-218 and 743-854. Participants were mostly white British and included more females than males, and it was suggested by the authors that clonal diversity may have been underestimated. Because no day 14 peak-response samples were available, the repertoires could be characterized only after the peak T cell response. Only six AZD1222 recipients were SARS-CoV-2 seropositive at baseline, limiting conclusions about previously exposed vaccinees. Epitopes outside the regions mutated in the B.1.351 and B.1.1.7 variants were reportedly recognized by nearly half of the unique spike-specific TCRs. The 56-69-year group was small, and its depth increase did not reach significance, likely because of low power.

The sample's time point label, in plain terms: baseline before first vaccination. Vaccinee samples were obtained from the UK trials COV001 and COV002, which included a single-blind randomized controlled phase 2/3 trial of AZD1222 (ChAdOx1 nCoV-19) in healthy adults. Trial participant PBMC samples were collected at day 0 and day 28 after the second dose for TCRbeta chain sequencing. CDR1 is given as SGHTA and CDR2 as FQGNSA, both from the germline V gene. Compared with germline, V lacks 1 base and J lacks 7 bases; bases without a gene match: 12. From its cysteine to its phenylalanine, the CDR3 spans 16 amino acids. This entry keeps only the CDR3 DNA: 48 bases, framed from base 1. The CDR3 regions of human TCRbeta chains were analyzed by immunosequencing. From the authors' description of their analysis: TCRs in the repertoires were compared against a reference library of SARS-CoV-2-specific TCRs that had been generated with the MIRA antigen-specificity platform. Breadth meant the fraction of unique TCRs that were SARS-CoV-2-associated, whereas depth meant the fraction of total T cells that were SARS-CoV-2-associated. Each spike-specific TCR was assigned to its reactive spike region and to a CD4 or CD8 class using the MIRA data. Log10-transformed breadth and depth values were compared by one-way ANOVA with Sidak's multiple comparisons tests. TCRdb took over this immuneACCESS table, retaining in-frame rearrangements with V and J assigned. Such tables are incomplete; in checked studies, under half of the missing clones stem from an unresolved V gene, and the remainder is unexplained. V and J calls and clone size are as listed in that table; D and trimming were resolved from the DNA. Across this sample there are more than 100,000 clones, with under 85% seen only once. The ten largest account for about 6.2% of the sample.

The clonotype was recovered from an adult in good health. The chain links TRBV7-2 with TRBJ2-7, and TRBD1 matches 8 of the central bases. This material consisted of peripheral blood, taken on day 0 of AZD1222 vaccination. The sequence in DNA is TGTGCCAGCAGCTTAGTAAGCAGGGGGCGGGCCGAGGAGCAGTACTTC. Translated, it gives CASSLVSRGRAEEQYF.